This T cell receptor beta chain was observed in a study of CD8 T cells in ankylosing spondylitis. Findings and limits, study-wide: A motif in TCR beta, a set of roughly eight highly homologous variants, appeared characteristic of ankylosing spondylitis blood. The authors found the disease-linked clones to be CD8+ and relatively rare in peripheral blood.

Unmatched junction bases numbered 5, after V lost 7 bases and J lost 6 bases. CDR3 length equals 14 residues. Libraries of TCR beta came from quantitative 5'-RACE with molecular barcodes. TCRdb analysed the 5' RACE reads with MiXCR anew, one entry per CDR3 protein. The repertoire includes under 300,000 distinct CDR3 sequences, around a tenth of them detected once, and 6.8% sits in the top ten. The table lists this clonotype with many counts. The target antigen is unknown. The receptor's source is a male donor with ankylosing spondylitis or in good health (not recorded which). The V call is TRBV12-3 or TRBV12-4, the J call TRBJ2-1; 11 bases fit TRBD2. Material: blood, either unsorted or a sorted T cell fraction (not recorded which). The DNA for the CDR3 is TGTGCCAGCACCATAACTAGCGGGAGCAATGAGCAGTTCTTC. Translated, it gives CASTITSGSNEQFF.